These 15 T cell receptor beta chains were all obtained from the same sample, sequenced in a study of regulatory T cells in long-lasting Graves disease. With iRepertoire HTBI primers and Arm-PCR of CDR3 regions, TCR beta libraries were built. One entry per CDR3 protein, called by TCRdb with MiXCR from the multiplex PCR reads. Of 350,000 to 400,000 distinct CDR3 sequences in the sample, roughly 17% are singletons; the top ten hold 20%. Regarding time point: newly diagnosed GD, antithyroid drugs for less than 3 months. RNA from PBMCs was the source of the TCR library. These same data were also listed under a study on T cells in Graves' hyperthyroidism and ophthalmopathy.

The sample in question was peripheral blood mononuclear cells (PBMCs), obtained at new diagnosis, from a patient treated with antithyroid drugs. All receptors derive from a young woman with Graves disease.

Ten or more counts support this clonotype. The CDR3 bases are TGTGCCAGCAGAACTTCTATGGGACAGGGGAATCAGCCCCAGCATTTT. Translating it yields CASRTSMGQGNQPQHF. The chain couples TRBV6-1 to TRBJ1-5; 10 positions agree with TRBD1. CDR3 size: 16 residues. Germline V gene lookup returns CDR1 MNHNS and CDR2 SASEGT. With 6 bases clipped from V and 4 bases from J, the junction kept 9 bases outside the gene matches.

This clonotype was recorded at least ten times. This chain connects TRBV10-2 to TRBJ2-3, with 13 positions matching TRBD2. The CDR3 is 17 residues long. Germline-derived CDR1 and CDR2 are WSHSY and SAAADI. V dropped 6 bases and J dropped 2; count of bases not matched to a gene: 8. CDR3 loop: CASSKLAGGLVTDTQYF. CDR3 DNA sequence: TGCGCCAGCAGCAAACTAGCGGGGGGGCTTGTCACAGATACGCAGTATTTT.

This clonotype was counted a few times. J is TRBJ1-3 and V is TRBV5-1; 12 bases map to TRBD1. This CDR3 contains 18 residues. V was clipped by 3 bases and J by 0 bases; unmatched bases: 7. Germline values: CDR1 SGHRS, CDR2 YFSETQ. The CDR3: CASSSGTGGFSSGNTIYF. The CDR3 coding sequence is TGCGCCAGCAGCTCCGGGACAGGGGGCTTTAGCTCTGGAAACACCATATATTTT.

This clonotype is a singleton in its sample. The V call is TRBV3-1, the J call TRBJ1-6; a weak D match, TRBD1 (6 bases). Trimming stripped 8 bases from V and 11 bases from J, with 22 bases between. The CDR3 runs 15 residues. CDR1 and CDR2 (germline): LGHDT, YNNKEL (reference sequence). The CDR3 DNA sequence: TGTGCCAGCGGCGAAGCCCCCGGGGGCCGGGCACCCCTCCACTTT. It codes for CASGEAPGGRAPLHF. Supplemented by reference TRBV3-1 and TRBJ1-6, the full variable domain reads DTAVSQTPKYLVTQMGNDKSIKCEQNLGHDTMYWYKQDSKKFLKIMFSYNNKELIINETVPNRFSPKSPDKAHLNLHINSLELGDSAVYFCASGEAPGGRAPLHFGNGTRLTVT.

Ten or more counts support this clonotype. This chain uses TRBV12-3 or TRBV12-4 with TRBJ2-6, with D perhaps given as TRBD1 or TRBD2 (6 bases each). The germline V and J ends were trimmed by 3 bases and 4 bases, with 10 bases remaining between them. This CDR3 contains 15 residues. CDR3 sequence (DNA): TGTGCCAGCAGTTTGGGGGGCCCGGGGGCCAACGTCCTGACTTTC. It translates to CASSLGGPGANVLTF.

In this sample, this clonotype turned up many times. The chain links TRBV12-3 or TRBV12-4 to TRBJ1-5; a weak D match, TRBD1 (5 bases). The CDR3 is made up of 12 amino acids. V was pared by 7 bases and J by 15 bases, with 19 bases between. CDR3 DNA sequence: TGTGCCAGCACACGTCCGGAGGGGATTTTGCATTTT. As protein: CASTRPEGILHF.

The chain links TRBV29-1 to TRBJ2-3; a possible D gene is TRBD2 (5 bases). In germline, CDR1 is SQVTM, CDR2 ANQGSEA. This CDR3 is 13 amino acids long. The V and J ends lost 5 bases and 5 bases respectively, with 14 bases between them. The chain's CDR3 is CSVRTRVEDTQYF. CDR3 bases: TGCAGCGTTCGAACTAGGGTAGAAGATACGCAGTATTTT.

The chain couples TRBV6-2 or TRBV6-3 to TRBJ1-2; 8 bases map to TRBD1. The CDR3 contains 13 residues. Looked up from germline, CDR1 is MNHEY and CDR2 is SVGEGT. Unmatched junction bases numbered 7, after V lost 5 bases and J lost 8 bases. The CDR3 protein is CASSGTGSGGYTF. The CDR3 bases are TGTGCCAGCAGTGGGACAGGATCGGGAGGCTACACCTTC.

Concerning this clonotype: A much larger clone lies a single base off, so this may be a read error. V gene TRBV7-8 combines with J gene TRBJ2-5; D is possibly TRBD2 (6 bases). The germline CDR1 and CDR2 sequences are SGHVS and FQNEAQ. This CDR3 region has 16 residues. This CDR3 reads CASSLVSLAFQETQHF. CDR3 nucleotides: TGTGCCAGCAGCTTAGTGTCGCTAGCGTTTCAAGAGACCCAGCACTTC.

This clonotype was detected many times. The rearrangement uses TRBV28 and TRBJ2-5, with unresolved D. The CDR3 spans 13 residues. CDR1 and CDR2 (germline): MDHEN, SYDVKM. The V end lost 7 bases, the J end lost 3 bases, and 12 bases lay between the germline ends. The CDR3 sequence is CASTVGSKETQYF. In DNA, the CDR3 is TGTGCCAGCACCGTTGGATCCAAAGAGACCCAGTACTTC.

This clonotype was seen repeatedly, ten times or more. The rearrangement uses TRBV2 and TRBJ2-2; 8 bases align to TRBD2. Germline V CDR1 and CDR2: SNHLY, FYNNEI. Losses at the gene ends were 6 bases for V and 1 base for J; bases not matched to a gene: 4. The CDR3 has 15 residues. As DNA, the CDR3 is TGTGCCAGCAGCCTCCTAGCGGGGAACACCGGGGAGCTGTTTTTT. The encoded protein is CASSLLAGNTGELFF.

This sequence joins TRBV28 and TRBJ1-3, with a possible D match to TRBD1 (5 bases). Germline CDR1 and CDR2: MDHEN and SYDVKM. Trimming left V 8 bases short and J 6 bases short, with 11 bases between. This CDR3 has 12 residues. The CDR3 sequence: CASSGPVNTIYF. CDR3 sequence (DNA): TGTGCCAGCTCGGGACCGGTAAACACCATATATTTT.

This clonotype appeared many times. This chain links TRBV20-1 with TRBJ2-5; D is unclear. The V gene lost 5 bases and the J gene lost 3 bases, with 7 bases spanning the gap. CDR1 and CDR2 from the germline V gene are DFQATT and SNEGSKA (reference sequence). This CDR3 is 11 amino acids long. The CDR3 is CSAATKETQYF. Here the CDR3 DNA reads TGCAGTGCTGCGACCAAAGAGACCCAGTACTTC.

This clonotype was seen only a few times. The chain joins TRBV9 to TRBJ1-1, with a tentative D call TRBD1 (5 bases). This CDR3 comprises 13 residues. Between the trimmed V and J ends, which lost 0 bases and 5 bases, there was a span of 8 bases. Germline-derived CDR1 and CDR2 are SGDLS and YYNGEE. CDR3 nucleotide sequence: TGTGCCAGCAGCGTAGAGGGGATGACTGAAGCTTTCTTT. It yields the protein CASSVEGMTEAFF.

This clonotype was seen only a few times. The genes are TRBV29-1 and TRBJ2-1, with TRBD2 matching over 8 bases. V was clipped by 8 bases and J by 6 bases; unmatched bases: 9. Germline assignment: CDR1 SQVTM and CDR2 ANQGSEA. CDR3 length equals 13 residues. The CDR3 coding sequence is TGCAGCTACCCGGGGGGGGTGGCCAATGAGCAGTTCTTC. Amino acid sequence: CSYPGGVANEQFF.